The present entry profiles one T cell receptor beta chain with its context. This record belongs to a study of blood T cell repertoires in COVID-19. The repertoire was sequenced with immunoSEQ multiplex PCR; TCRdb's copy has only in-frame clones and lacks some. In the table there are about 190,000 clones, roughly 80% of which are singletons. A Seattle source enrolled patients during active infection and followed them longitudinally. Trimming left V 3 bases short and J 4 bases short, with 15 bases between. The CDR3 consists of 15 residues. Per the germline V gene, CDR1 is MDHEN and CDR2 is SYDVKM. J is TRBJ2-5 and V is TRBV28; maybe TRBD1 (5 bases). This TCR was sampled from a woman aged 55-70 years with COVID-19, enrolled during active disease. Sequenced: peripheral blood. The CDR3, as DNA: TGTGCCAGCAGTTTGGTCCCAAGGGGTGGAGAGACCCAGTACTTC. Its translation is CASSLVPRGGETQYF.